The 3 T cell receptor beta chains presented below share a single source sample, sequenced in a study of shared clonotypes between healthy human individuals. Sequencing was performed with immunoSEQ multiplex PCR; in TCRdb, only in-frame clones are kept and a portion is missing. This table has roughly 490,000 clones, less than 80% appearing once. The sequenced sample consisted of PBMCs. These receptors came from a woman aged 40 to 50 in good health. Some clones in this sample may be carry-over from other donors' samples.

This clone showed up just a few times. V gene TRBV11-2 combines with J gene TRBJ2-1, with TRBD2 identical over 9 bases. This CDR3 contains 15 residues. Germline V lookup: CDR1 SGHAT, CDR2 FQNNGV. The trim removed 3 bases at V and 8 bases at J, leaving 8 bases unmatched. The CDR3 loop reads CASSFSSGVYDEQFF. CDR3 nucleotide sequence: TGTGCCAGCAGCTTTTCTAGCGGGGTTTACGATGAGCAGTTCTTC.

The V and J genes are TRBV18 and TRBJ2-1; D is unclear. CDR3 length: 15 amino acids. The V gene lost 3 bases and the J gene lost 7 bases, with 16 bases spanning the gap. Germline CDR1 KGHSH, CDR2 LQKENI. This CDR3 is CASSPPSNPRNEQFF. CDR3 in DNA: TGTGCCAGCTCACCTCCAAGTAACCCTAGGAATGAGCAGTTCTTC.

The chain couples TRBV7-3 to TRBJ2-3, with 7 bases matching TRBD2. In germline, CDR1 is SGHTA, CDR2 FQGTGA. Trimming cost V 6 bases and J 4 bases; bases outside gene matches: 13. The CDR3 contains 16 residues. CDR3 sequence reads: CASSRGLGGPADTQYF. DNA of the CDR3: TGTGCCAGCAGTCGGGGGTTGGGAGGGCCAGCAGATACGCAGTATTTT.